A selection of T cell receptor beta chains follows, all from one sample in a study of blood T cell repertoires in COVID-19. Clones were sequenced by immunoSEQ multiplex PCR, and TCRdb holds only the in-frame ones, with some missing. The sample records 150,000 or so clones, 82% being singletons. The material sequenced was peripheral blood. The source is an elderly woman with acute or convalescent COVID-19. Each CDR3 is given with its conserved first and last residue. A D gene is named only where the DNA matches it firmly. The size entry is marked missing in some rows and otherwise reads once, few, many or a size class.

cdr3_nt: TGTGCCACTCGACGCCGGGACAGTGGTTACGAGCAGTACTTC; cdr3_aa: CATRRRDSGYEQYF; clone_size: .; v_call: TRBV15; d_call: TRBD1; j_call: TRBJ2-7
cdr3_nt: TGTGCCACCAGTGATTCGAAAAGCCTAGCGGGCCCTACAGATACGCAGTATTTT; cdr3_aa: CATSDSKSLAGPTDTQYF; clone_size: .; v_call: TRBV24-1; d_call: TRBD2; j_call: TRBJ2-3
cdr3_nt: TGTGCCAGCAGAAGGAACAGGGACACTGAAGCTTTCTTT; cdr3_aa: CASRRNRDTEAFF; clone_size: .; v_call: TRBV6-5; d_call: .; j_call: TRBJ1-1
cdr3_nt: TGTGCCAGCAGTCCTAGGACTCTCCAGCGCCACGAGCAGTACTTC; cdr3_aa: CASSPRTLQRHEQYF; clone_size: .; v_call: TRBV6-6; d_call: .; j_call: TRBJ2-7
cdr3_nt: TGTGCCAGCAGTCCACTGGGAGGCGGCTACAATGAGCAGTTCTTC; cdr3_aa: CASSPLGGGYNEQFF; clone_size: .; v_call: TRBV25-1; d_call: .; j_call: TRBJ2-1
cdr3_nt: TGTGCCAGCAGCTTAGATCGGGAAAGGAGGACTAGCGGGAGCTACGAGCAGTACTTC; cdr3_aa: CASSLDRERRTSGSYEQYF; clone_size: .; v_call: TRBV11-3; d_call: TRBD2; j_call: TRBJ2-7
cdr3_nt: TGTGCCAGCAGTTCTACAGGGCGTTTCGAGAGGTCACCCCTCCACTTT; cdr3_aa: CASSSTGRFERSPLHF; clone_size: .; v_call: TRBV6-5; d_call: .; j_call: TRBJ1-6
cdr3_nt: TGTGCCAGCTCACCCAGACAAGGGGACTACGAGCAGTACTTC; cdr3_aa: CASSPRQGDYEQYF; clone_size: .; v_call: TRBV18; d_call: .; j_call: TRBJ2-7
cdr3_nt: TGTGCCAGCAGTTACATGGGGGGTGCCGAGCAGTACTTC; cdr3_aa: CASSYMGGAEQYF; clone_size: .; v_call: TRBV6-2/TRBV6-3; d_call: .; j_call: TRBJ2-7
cdr3_nt: TGCGCCAGCAGCCCGGGAGGACCCTCCTACAATGAGCAGTTCTTC; cdr3_aa: CASSPGGPSYNEQFF; clone_size: .; v_call: TRBV5-1; d_call: TRBD2; j_call: TRBJ2-1
cdr3_nt: TGTGCCAGCAGCACAGGACAGGCTAACTATGGCTACACCTTC; cdr3_aa: CASSTGQANYGYTF; clone_size: .; v_call: TRBV5-4; d_call: TRBD1; j_call: TRBJ1-2
cdr3_nt: TGTGCTAGCTCGTCGGGGGATCGGAGCAATCAGCCCCAGCATTTT; cdr3_aa: CASSSGDRSNQPQHF; clone_size: .; v_call: TRBV12-5; d_call: .; j_call: TRBJ1-5
cdr3_nt: TGCGCCAGCAGCTCACAGGGATTTGGTGAAGCTTTCTTT; cdr3_aa: CASSSQGFGEAFF; clone_size: .; v_call: TRBV5-1; d_call: .; j_call: TRBJ1-1
cdr3_nt: TGTGCCAGCAACACGGAGACCTACGAGCAGTACTTC; cdr3_aa: CASNTETYEQYF; clone_size: once; v_call: TRBV2; d_call: .; j_call: TRBJ2-7
cdr3_nt: TGCGCCAGCAGCTTTCGCGGATTTTCCTACAATGAGCAGTTCTTC; cdr3_aa: CASSFRGFSYNEQFF; clone_size: .; v_call: TRBV5-1; d_call: .; j_call: TRBJ2-1
cdr3_nt: TGCGCCAGCAGCTTGGAGCCGTCAGGGGGCGCTTTTAACTATGGCTACACCTTC; cdr3_aa: CASSLEPSGGAFNYGYTF; clone_size: few; v_call: TRBV5-1; d_call: TRBD1; j_call: TRBJ1-2
cdr3_nt: TGTGCCAGCAGACCTACAGGGCAGAACACTGAAGCTTTCTTT; cdr3_aa: CASRPTGQNTEAFF; clone_size: .; v_call: TRBV7-9; d_call: .; j_call: TRBJ1-1
cdr3_nt: TGTGCCAGTAGTATCGGCGGAGCATGGGACAATGAGCAGTTCTTC; cdr3_aa: CASSIGGAWDNEQFF; clone_size: .; v_call: TRBV19; d_call: .; j_call: TRBJ2-1
cdr3_nt: TGTGCCAGCAGCGGATTCCAGGGCCAAGGGGCTTTCTTT; cdr3_aa: CASSGFQGQGAFF; clone_size: once; v_call: TRBV7-2; d_call: .; j_call: TRBJ1-1
cdr3_nt: TGTGCCAGCAGTTTTAAGACGGAGCCGGCTTTCTTT; cdr3_aa: CASSFKTEPAFF; clone_size: .; v_call: TRBV6-5; d_call: .; j_call: TRBJ1-1
cdr3_nt: TGCGCCAGCAGACCGGGACAGCTCTACGAGCAGTACTTC; cdr3_aa: CASRPGQLYEQYF; clone_size: .; v_call: TRBV5-1; d_call: TRBD1; j_call: TRBJ2-7
cdr3_nt: TGCGCCAGCAGCGGACAGGGCTCTGGGGCCAACGTCCTGACTTTC; cdr3_aa: CASSGQGSGANVLTF; clone_size: .; v_call: TRBV5-1; d_call: TRBD1; j_call: TRBJ2-6
cdr3_nt: TGTGCCAGCAGTTCCGGACAGGACACTGAAGCTTTCTTT; cdr3_aa: CASSSGQDTEAFF; clone_size: .; v_call: TRBV12-3/TRBV12-4; d_call: TRBD1; j_call: TRBJ1-1